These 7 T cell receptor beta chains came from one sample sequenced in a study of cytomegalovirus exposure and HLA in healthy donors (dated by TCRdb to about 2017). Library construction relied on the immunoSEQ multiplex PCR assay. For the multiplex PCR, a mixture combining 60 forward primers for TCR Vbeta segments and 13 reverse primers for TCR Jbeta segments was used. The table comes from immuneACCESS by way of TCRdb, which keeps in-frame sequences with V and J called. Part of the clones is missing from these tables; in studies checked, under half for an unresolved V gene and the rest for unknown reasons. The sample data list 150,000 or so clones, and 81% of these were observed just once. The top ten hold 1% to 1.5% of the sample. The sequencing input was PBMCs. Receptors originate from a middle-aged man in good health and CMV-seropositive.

CDR3 DNA sequence: TGTGCCACCAGCAGCAGGGGGTTTTCCTACGAGCAGTACTTC. Translated: CATSSRGFSYEQYF. V gene TRBV15 combines with J gene TRBJ2-7; TRBD1 agrees at 7 bases. The CDR3 has 14 amino acids. V lost 3 bases, J lost 1 base, and 3 bases stayed unmatched. CDR1 and CDR2 (germline): LNHNV, YYDKDF (reference sequence). The full variable domain, in which reference TRBV15 and TRBJ2-7 provide the parts outside the CDR3, is DAMVIQNPRYQVTQFGKPVTLSCSQTLNHNVMYWYQQKSSQAPKLLFHYYDKDFNNEADTPDNFQSRRPNTSFCFLDIRSPGLGDTAMYLCATSSRGFSYEQYFGPGTRLTVT.

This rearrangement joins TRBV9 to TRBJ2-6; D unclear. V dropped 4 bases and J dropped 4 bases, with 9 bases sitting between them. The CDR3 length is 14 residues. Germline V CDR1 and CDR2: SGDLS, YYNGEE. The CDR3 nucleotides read TGTGCCAGCAGCCCTACTCCCGGGGCCAACGTCCTGACTTTC. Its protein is CASSPTPGANVLTF.

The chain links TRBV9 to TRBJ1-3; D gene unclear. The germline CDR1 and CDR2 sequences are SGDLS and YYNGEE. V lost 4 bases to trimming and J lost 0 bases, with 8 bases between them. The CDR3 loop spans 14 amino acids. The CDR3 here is CASSPGYSGNTIYF. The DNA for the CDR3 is TGTGCCAGCAGCCCGGGATACTCTGGAAACACCATATATTTT.

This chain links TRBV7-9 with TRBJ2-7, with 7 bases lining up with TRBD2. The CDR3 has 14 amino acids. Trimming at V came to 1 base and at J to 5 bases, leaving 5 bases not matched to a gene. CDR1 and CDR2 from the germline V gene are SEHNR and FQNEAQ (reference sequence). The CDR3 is CASSLGGGYNEQYF. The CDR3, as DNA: TGTGCCAGCAGCTTAGGGGGGGGGTATAACGAGCAGTACTTC.

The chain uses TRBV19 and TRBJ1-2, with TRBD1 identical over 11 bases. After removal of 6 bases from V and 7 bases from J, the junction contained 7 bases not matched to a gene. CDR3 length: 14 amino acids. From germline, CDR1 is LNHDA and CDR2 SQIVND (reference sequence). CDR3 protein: CASSGQGASGGYTF. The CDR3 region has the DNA TGTGCCAGTAGCGGACAGGGGGCGTCGGGTGGCTACACCTTC.

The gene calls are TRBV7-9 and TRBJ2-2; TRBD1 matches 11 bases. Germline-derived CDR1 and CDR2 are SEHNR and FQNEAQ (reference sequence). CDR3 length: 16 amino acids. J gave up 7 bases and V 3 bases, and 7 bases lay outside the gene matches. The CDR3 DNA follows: TGTGCCAGCAGCTTGACTCCGGGACAGGGGGTCGGGGAGCTGTTTTTT. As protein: CASSLTPGQGVGELFF.

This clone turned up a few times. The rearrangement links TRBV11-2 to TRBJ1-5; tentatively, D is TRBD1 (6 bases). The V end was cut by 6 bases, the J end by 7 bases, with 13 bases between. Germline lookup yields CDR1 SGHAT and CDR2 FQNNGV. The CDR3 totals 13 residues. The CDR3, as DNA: TGTGCCAGCAGTCCAGGGGATAGGCAGCCCCAGCATTTT. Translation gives CASSPGDRQPQHF.